This T cell receptor (beta chain) appears in the sequencing data of a study of graft-versus-host responses after intestinal transplantation. Looked up from germline, CDR1 is MGHRA and CDR2 is YSYEKL. The CDR3 is 14 amino acids. V dropped 0 bases and J dropped 13 bases, with 18 bases sitting between them. Method: immunoSEQ multiplex PCR; TCRdb's copy keeps in-frame clones and lacks some. The data contain around 90,000 clones, about nine tenths of them singletons. Note on this clone: The antigen is unknown.

The origin of this receptor is a human donor who was the organ donor for an intestinal transplant. The sample here was unstimulated CD8+ T cells sorted from spleen or lymph node cells, taken before transplant. The chain carries TRBV4-1 and TRBJ1-2, with D possibly being TRBD1 (6 bases). Here the CDR3 reads CASSQELPKRGGTF. The CDR3 DNA is TGCGCCAGCAGCCAAGAATTGCCGAAAAGGGGGGGCACCTTC.